The 27 T cell receptor beta chains given below trace back to one sample, sequenced in a study of OX40 agonist ivuxolimab in advanced cancers. Method: immunoSEQ multiplex PCR; TCRdb's copy keeps in-frame clones and lacks some. The profile covers under 55,000 clones, with roughly 90% appearing a single time and roughly 6.7% taken by the ten largest. The sequences come from CD4+ or CD8+ T cells sorted from blood, collected in a trial of the OX40 agonist ivuxolimab. The receptors derive from an adult with an advanced solid tumor such as melanoma, head and neck, liver or kidney cancer.

The chain is built from TRBV5-1 and TRBJ1-3; D might be TRBD1 (6 bases). Germline V CDR1 and CDR2: SGHRS, YFSETQ. The germline V and J ends were trimmed by 4 bases and 0 bases, with 20 bases remaining between them. This CDR3 is 18 amino acids long. The CDR3 DNA reads as TGCGCCAGCAGCCCAGGGGTAGGGGGGTCCGTCTCTGGAAACACCATATATTTT. Its protein is CASSPGVGGSVSGNTIYF.

This chain links TRBV9 with TRBJ2-1, with 9 positions matching TRBD1. V lost 0 bases to trimming and J lost 8 bases; unmatched junction nucleotides: 6. This CDR3 is 15 amino acids long. Per germline, CDR1 SGDLS and CDR2 YYNGEE. The chain's CDR3 is CASSVAGTGRDEQFF. CDR3 DNA sequence: TGTGCCAGCAGCGTAGCTGGGACAGGGAGGGATGAGCAGTTCTTC. The full variable domain, its missing parts supplied by reference TRBV9 and TRBJ2-1, is DSGVTQTPKHLITATGQRVTLRCSPRSGDLSVYWYQQSLDQGLQFLIQYYNGEERAKGNILERFSAQQFPDLHSELNLSSLELGDSALYFCASSVAGTGRDEQFFGPGTRLTVL.

The V call is TRBV11-2, the J call TRBJ2-7; 9 nucleotides match TRBD1. The germline CDR1 and CDR2 sequences are SGHAT and FQNNGV. V lost 4 bases to trimming and J lost 9 bases; unmatched junction nucleotides: 10. This CDR3 spans 14 amino acids. CDR3 amino acids: CASSSGQGLRGQYF. The CDR3 DNA is TGTGCCAGCAGCTCGGGACAGGGTCTACGAGGGCAGTACTTC.

V gene TRBV4-1 combines with J gene TRBJ2-3; 14 bases are shared with TRBD2. The V gene end was trimmed by 1 base and the J gene end by 4 bases; junction bases not matched to a gene: 13. The CDR3 is 20 amino acids. Germline V gene sequence: CDR1 MGHRA, CDR2 YSYEKL. CDR3 bases: TGCGCCAGCAGCCAAGCGCCACCTTTTCGACTAGCGGGGGGGGCAGATACGCAGTATTTT. As protein: CASSQAPPFRLAGGADTQYF.

The chain is built from TRBV5-1 and TRBJ2-3, with no clear D. Trimming removed 0 bases from V and 2 bases from J, with 7 bases in between. This CDR3 region has 14 residues. The germline CDR1 and CDR2 sequences are SGHRS and YFSETQ. DNA of the CDR3: TGCGCCAGCAGCTTGGGGGTCCACACAGATACGCAGTATTTT. Protein sequence: CASSLGVHTDTQYF.

The rearrangement joins TRBV11-3 to TRBJ1-2; D is unclear. This CDR3 contains 17 residues. The germline V and J ends were trimmed by 1 base and 1 base, with 16 bases remaining between them. CDR1 SGHNT and CDR2 YENEEA come from the germline V gene. The DNA for the CDR3 is TGTGCCAGCAGCTTAGGGGCAGGAGGACCGAGTAACTATGGCTACACCTTC. This gives the protein CASSLGAGGPSNYGYTF.

This chain links TRBV9 with TRBJ1-2, with unresolved D. V shed 0 bases and J shed 5 bases, with 5 bases lying between them. Germline CDR1 SGDLS, CDR2 YYNGEE. CDR3 length: 12 residues. The CDR3 DNA reads as TGTGCCAGCAGCGTAGATGATTATGGCTACACCTTC. This gives the protein CASSVDDYGYTF. Together with reference TRBV9 and TRBJ1-2, the CDR3 gives the full variable domain: DSGVTQTPKHLITATGQRVTLRCSPRSGDLSVYWYQQSLDQGLQFLIQYYNGEERAKGNILERFSAQQFPDLHSELNLSSLELGDSALYFCASSVDDYGYTFGSGTRLTVV.

In this sample, this clone turned up a few times. The genes are TRBV5-1 and TRBJ1-1; the D is unclear. The CDR3 runs to 14 residues. Per germline, CDR1 SGHRS and CDR2 YFSETQ. V lost 4 bases and J 7 bases, leaving 17 bases between the germline ends. CDR3 sequence (DNA): TGCGCCAGCAGCGTCCGTCTGGCATTGGGTGAAGCTTTCTTT. Translation gives CASSVRLALGEAFF.

The chain combines TRBV11-2 with TRBJ2-2; no reliable D call. Germline CDR1 SGHAT, CDR2 FQNNGV. V was cut by 5 bases and J by 0 bases, with 13 bases left in between. CDR3 length: 16 amino acids. CDR3 nucleotide sequence: TGTGCCAGCAGCCGAGAAGCTAGAGCGAACACCGGGGAGCTGTTTTTT. Residues: CASSREARANTGELFF.

The V call is TRBV27, the J call TRBJ1-6; D uncertain. In germline, CDR1 is MNHEY, CDR2 SMNVEV (reference sequence). The CDR3 totals 14 residues. V lost 1 base and J lost 5, with 6 bases in between. This CDR3 is CASSLLTDNSPLHF. As DNA, the CDR3 is TGTGCCAGCAGTTTATTGACGGATAATTCACCCCTCCACTTT.

The CDR3 loop is CASSNTGTTEKGYTF. CDR3 DNA sequence: TGTGCCAGTAGCAATACCGGGACGACCGAAAAGGGCTACACCTTC. The chain links TRBV19 to TRBJ1-2; maybe TRBD1 (5 bases). Deletions cut 6 bases from V and 8 bases from J, with 22 bases between. Germline V lookup: CDR1 LNHDA, CDR2 SQIVND (reference sequence). This CDR3 is 15 amino acids long.

The CDR3 DNA reads as TGTGCCAGCGACAGGGGCTACGAGCAGTACTTC. As protein: CASDRGYEQYF. V usage is TRBV5-4 and J usage is TRBJ2-7; TRBD1 matches 8 bases. Germline V gene sequence: CDR1 SGHNT, CDR2 YYREEE (reference sequence). The junction had 0 bases not matched to a gene; V was cut back by 7 bases and J by 3 bases. This CDR3 comprises 11 residues.

The rearrangement links TRBV9 to TRBJ1-3; D not resolved. From germline, CDR1 is SGDLS and CDR2 YYNGEE. V was trimmed by 4 bases and J by 4 bases, leaving 18 bases between them. This CDR3 contains 16 residues. The CDR3 protein is CASSPRTLGWGNTIYF. CDR3 nucleotide sequence: TGTGCCAGCAGCCCTCGGACTCTGGGTTGGGGAAACACCATATATTTT.

V and J are TRBV18 and TRBJ1-2, with 8 bases aligning to TRBD1. CDR3 length: 13 residues. CDR1 is KGHSH, CDR2 LQKENI, per germline. J was trimmed by 6 bases and V by 8 bases; bases with no gene match: 8. The CDR3 loop reads CASRLGQGDGYTF. CDR3 bases: TGTGCCAGCCGCCTAGGACAGGGCGATGGCTACACCTTC.

The V gene is TRBV28, the J gene TRBJ2-3, with unresolved D. V lost 4 bases and J lost 0, with 20 bases in between. CDR1 MDHEN and CDR2 SYDVKM come from the germline V gene. This CDR3 contains 18 residues. The CDR3 nucleotides are TGTGCCAGCAGTTCCTCCCAGGTTGCCCGAACTAGCACAGATACGCAGTATTTT. Its protein is CASSSSQVARTSTDTQYF. The full variable domain, rest sourced from reference TRBV28 and TRBJ2-3, is DVKVTQSSRYLVKRTGEKVFLECVQDMDHENMFWYRQDPGLGLRLIYFSYDVKMKEKGDIPEGYSVSREKKERFSLILESASTNQTSMYLCASSSSQVARTSTDTQYFGPGTRLTVL.

Only one count was recorded for this clone. The V call is TRBV18, the J call TRBJ1-5; 7 bases are shared with TRBD1. There are 15 residues in the CDR3. Trimming cost V 6 bases and J 3 bases; bases outside gene matches: 8. In germline, CDR1 is KGHSH, CDR2 LQKENI. The CDR3: CASSPSTGFNQPQHF. The CDR3 DNA follows: TGTGCCAGCTCCCCCTCGACAGGGTTCAATCAGCCCCAGCATTTT. The full variable domain, rest sourced from reference TRBV18 and TRBJ1-5, is NAGVMQNPRHLVRRRGQEARLRCSPMKGHSHVYWYRQLPEEGLKFMVYLQKENIIDESGMPKERFSAEFPKEGPSILRIQQVVRGDSAAYFCASSPSTGFNQPQHFGDGTRLSIL.

The chain joins TRBV18 to TRBJ1-1; D gene uncertain. Germline CDR1 and CDR2: KGHSH and LQKENI. The CDR3 spans 15 residues. Trimming took 1 base from V and 3 from J, leaving 12 bases between them. CDR3 region: CASSPQGIRDTEAFF. CDR3 DNA: TGTGCCAGCTCACCACAGGGAATTAGGGACACTGAAGCTTTCTTT.

This rearrangement joins TRBV4-1 to TRBJ2-3; possibly TRBD2 for D (6 bases). V lost 0 bases and J 4 bases, leaving 17 bases between the germline ends. In germline, CDR1 is MGHRA, CDR2 YSYEKL. This CDR3 is 17 amino acids long. This CDR3 is CASSQDRSGGGADTQYF. As DNA, the CDR3 is TGCGCCAGCAGCCAAGATCGGTCCGGGGGTGGCGCAGATACGCAGTATTTT.

This clone was observed once. The chain combines TRBV25-1 with TRBJ2-7; possibly TRBD2 for D (6 bases). Germline CDR1 MGHDK, CDR2 SYGVNS. This CDR3 comprises 15 residues. With 1 base removed from V and 4 bases from J, the gap between germline ends came to 14 bases. CDR3 DNA sequence: TGTGCCAGCAGTGAATTTGGAGGGACTGGTTACGAGCAGTACTTC. It is translated as CASSEFGGTGYEQYF.

The chain combines TRBV6-1 with TRBJ2-3; 9 nucleotides align to TRBD1. CDR3 size: 14 residues. Germline CDR1 and CDR2: MNHNS and SASEGT. Trimming removed 1 base from V and 6 bases from J; junction bases left unmatched: 2. The chain's CDR3 is CASSEGTGVDTQYF. CDR3 coding DNA: TGTGCCAGCAGTGAAGGGACAGGGGTGGATACGCAGTATTTT.

The J gene is TRBJ1-1, the V gene TRBV5-4; unclear D gene. The CDR3 extends over 12 amino acids. The germline V gene has CDR1 SGHNT and CDR2 YYREEE (reference sequence). The V end lost 4 bases, the J end lost 4 bases, and 8 bases lay between the germline ends. CDR3 bases: TGTGCCAGCAGCCTAGAGATCACTGAAGCTTTCTTT. Translation gives CASSLEITEAFF.

This clone is a singleton in its sample. The J gene is TRBJ2-5, the V gene TRBV19; the match to TRBD1 covers 7 bases. Per germline, CDR1 LNHDA and CDR2 SQIVND (reference sequence). This CDR3 comprises 15 residues. V was clipped by 6 bases and J by 3 bases; unmatched bases: 10. The chain's CDR3 is CASSNERGREETQYF. CDR3 bases: TGTGCCAGTAGCAACGAGAGGGGGCGGGAAGAGACCCAGTACTTC. The variable domain in full, completed from reference TRBV19 and TRBJ2-5, reads DGGITQSPKYLFRKEGQNVTLSCEQNLNHDAMYWYRQDPGQGLRLIYYSQIVNDFQKGDIAEGYSVSREKKESFPLTVTSAQKNPTAFYLCASSNERGREETQYFGPGTRLLVL.

The CDR3 DNA sequence: TGTGCCAGCTCCCGCCGGACCCCCTACGAGCAGTACTTC. Its protein product is CASSRRTPYEQYF. The chain has TRBV18 and TRBJ2-7; D gene uncertain. Germline loops: CDR1 KGHSH, CDR2 LQKENI. V was clipped by 6 bases and J by 2 bases, with 11 bases between them. The CDR3 runs to 13 residues.

The rearrangement uses TRBV2 and TRBJ2-7; TRBD1 aligns across 7 bases. Looked up from germline, CDR1 is SNHLY and CDR2 is FYNNEI. V shed 5 bases, J shed 2 bases, and the junction held 9 bases outside the gene matches. This CDR3 has 15 amino acids. The CDR3 sequence: CASSLPQGFPYEQYF. Here the CDR3 DNA reads TGTGCCAGCAGTCTACCACAGGGGTTTCCCTACGAGCAGTACTTC.

This clone appeared once. The V call is TRBV12-5, the J call TRBJ2-1, with D perhaps matching TRBD2 (6 bases). Germline V CDR1 and CDR2: LGHNT, FRNRAP. V lost 0 bases to trimming and J lost 0 bases, with 18 bases between them. The CDR3 covers 19 residues. The CDR3 loop is CASGLVRVLWGLSYNEQFF. In DNA form, the CDR3 reads TGTGCTAGTGGTTTGGTAAGGGTGTTGTGGGGACTCTCCTACAATGAGCAGTTCTTC.

The rearrangement joins TRBV5-4 to TRBJ1-1, with unresolved D. The ends were cut back, 0 bases at V and 5 bases at J, with 8 bases in the middle. The CDR3 has 13 residues. Germline V gene lookup returns CDR1 SGHNT and CDR2 YYREEE (reference sequence). CDR3 nucleotide sequence: TGTGCCAGCAGCTTGGTGCCAGAAACTGAAGCTTTCTTT. This translates into CASSLVPETEAFF.

V and J are TRBV6-5 and TRBJ2-7, with TRBD1 matching over 12 bases. This CDR3 contains 16 residues. V trimming: 1 base; J trimming: 6 bases; junction bases outside the gene matches: 7. Germline assignment: CDR1 MNHEY and CDR2 SVGAGI. The CDR3 loop reads CASSYLGTGGRGEQYF. For the CDR3, the DNA is TGTGCCAGCAGTTACTTGGGGACAGGGGGCAGGGGCGAGCAGTACTTC.